The entry below describes one T cell receptor (beta chain). Authors' analysis steps: Amplifying reference gene primers gave estimates of nucleated cell counts. Sequenced by immunoSEQ multiplex PCR; TCRdb stores in-frame clones only, minus some. The DNA gave D and trimming, while V, J and clone size come from that table. The sample has 190,000 or so clones, around nine tenths seen once. These data originate in a study of blood T cell repertoires in COVID-19. The CDR3 extends over 11 amino acids. Germline CDR1 is DFQATT and CDR2 is SNEGSKA (reference sequence). V was shortened by 3 bases and J by 5 bases, with 7 bases between the two germline ends.

This chain links TRBV20-1 with TRBJ1-2, with D unclear. The TCR was taken from a man aged 40-49 years with active or convalescent COVID-19. The sequenced sample consisted of peripheral blood. The CDR3 loop reads CSASPRYGYTF. As DNA, the CDR3 is TGCAGTGCTAGCCCTCGTTATGGCTACACCTTC.